This TCR beta chain was profiled in a study of shared clonotypes between healthy human individuals. For the study at large: Serving as donors were a couple of women and a few men, whose ages spanned 18 to 49. Broader study findings: Four donors showed sharing of about 4.8% of naive CD4 clonotypes. A reduction in generation probabilities was seen for non-shared clonotypes relative to those shared by all four donors. As a rule, naive subsets had a larger estimated richness than memory subsets.

The naive CD8 fraction comprised CD45RO-negative cells positively selected for CCR7 and excluded terminally differentiated effector memory CD45RA+ cells. About this clone: Its antigen is undetermined.

Using immunoSEQ multiplex PCR, the repertoire was profiled, and TCRdb retains in-frame clones only, with some absent. The table includes about 680,000 clones, just over 90% detected once. V lost 4 bases and J lost 2; bases outside the gene matches: 5. From germline, CDR1 is SGHNT and CDR2 YYREEE (reference sequence). The CDR3 is 15 amino acids. Material: naive CD8+ T cells sorted from blood. This clonotype was obtained from a man between 25 and 39 years old in good health. The chain recombines TRBV5-4 with TRBJ2-7, with 11 nucleotides matching TRBD2. The CDR3 sequence: CASSRTSGLTYEQYF. Here the CDR3 DNA reads TGTGCCAGCAGCCGGACTAGCGGGCTTACCTACGAGCAGTACTTC.